Listed here are 16 T cell receptor beta chains from one sample, sequenced in a study of cytomegalovirus exposure and HLA in healthy donors. The PCR ran on 60 Vbeta and 13 Jbeta primers. Produced via immunoSEQ multiplex PCR; TCRdb's table is partial and in-frame only. The repertoire holds more than 90,000 clones, 70% to 85% seen once, with roughly 11% in the top ten. Sequencing was done on a sample of PBMCs. Receptors were obtained from a woman aged 50 to 60 in good health and CMV-seropositive.

The rearrangement joins TRBV19 to TRBJ1-3; a possible D gene is TRBD1 (6 bases). The CDR3 sequence is 15 residues long. CDR1 is LNHDA and CDR2 is SQIVND in the germline V gene (reference sequence). V lost 5 bases, J lost 4 bases, and 15 bases lay in between. The CDR3, as DNA: TGTGCCAGTAGTCCAACAGGGTCACGAGGAAACACCATATATTTT. It yields the protein CASSPTGSRGNTIYF.

V and J are TRBV5-6 and TRBJ2-5; 7 bases are shared with TRBD2. V dropped 3 bases and J dropped 5; count of bases not matched to a gene: 13. The CDR3 spans 16 residues. Germline V CDR1 and CDR2: SGHDT, YYEEEE. CDR3 sequence (DNA): TGTGCCAGCAGCTGGGGAGCGGGGAGAGGGGTGGAGACCCAGTACTTC. This sequence encodes CASSWGAGRGVETQYF.

The V call is TRBV5-1, the J call TRBJ2-5; D not certain. The CDR3 is made up of 14 amino acids. V was shortened by 0 bases and J by 3 bases, with 9 bases between the two germline ends. Germline lookup yields CDR1 SGHRS and CDR2 YFSETQ. CDR3 bases: TGCGCCAGCAGCTTGGTAGGCAGCGAAGAGACCCAGTACTTC. It yields the protein CASSLVGSEETQYF.

The V and J genes are TRBV2 and TRBJ1-1; D is unresolved. The CDR3 extends over 15 amino acids. The germline V gene encodes CDR1 SNHLY and CDR2 FYNNEI. V dropped 4 bases and J dropped 6 bases, with 18 bases sitting between them. The CDR3: CASSVVPLNVAEAFF. CDR3 nucleotide sequence: TGTGCCAGCAGTGTAGTTCCCCTCAACGTCGCTGAAGCTTTCTTT.

CDR3: CASSLSHKNTEAFF. The CDR3 DNA sequence: TGTGCCAGCAGCTTAAGTCACAAGAACACTGAAGCTTTCTTT. This chain uses TRBV7-9 with TRBJ1-1; no definite D call. The germline V gene encodes CDR1 SEHNR and CDR2 FQNEAQ (reference sequence). The CDR3 has 14 amino acids. Trimming cost V 2 bases and J 1 base, with 8 bases left between them.

As to this clone: Germline and junction disagree at one end, which may indicate a read error. V gene TRBV7-2 combines with J gene TRBJ2-7; 10 nucleotides agree with TRBD2. The CDR3 runs to 15 residues. The germline V gene encodes CDR1 SGHTA and CDR2 FQGNSA. The CDR3 DNA is TGTGCCGGCAGCTTTTTAGCGGGGGGCTCCTACGAGCAGTACTTC. This encodes CAGSFLAGGSYEQYF. Based on the CDR3 plus reference TRBV7-2 and TRBJ2-7, the full variable domain is GAGVSQSPSNKVTEKGKDVELRCDPISGHTALYWYRQSLGQGLEFLIYFQGNSAPDKSGLPSDRFSAERTGGSVSTLTIQRTQQEDSAVYLCAGSFLAGGSYEQYFGPGTRLTVT.

The chain uses TRBV10-3 and TRBJ1-1, with 7 nucleotides matching TRBD1. The CDR3 runs 17 residues. Germline V gives CDR1 ENHRY, CDR2 SYGVKD. With V trimmed by 5 bases and J by 5 bases, 17 bases remained unmatched. CDR3 coding DNA: TGTGCCATCAGTTTCCGTCCTAACCAGACAGGGAGGACTGAAGCTTTCTTT. It is translated as CAISFRPNQTGRTEAFF.

The gene calls are TRBV18 and TRBJ1-1; D possibly corresponds to TRBD1 (6 bases). CDR3 length: 13 residues. Trimming stripped 2 bases from V and 8 bases from J, with 12 bases between. Germline-derived CDR1 and CDR2 are KGHSH and LQKENI. Written as DNA, the CDR3 is TGTGCCAGCTCACCAGGATACAGGGAAGAAGCTTTCTTT. Protein sequence: CASSPGYREEAFF. Complete variable domain (other parts from reference TRBV18 and TRBJ1-1): NAGVMQNPRHLVRRRGQEARLRCSPMKGHSHVYWYRQLPEEGLKFMVYLQKENIIDESGMPKERFSAEFPKEGPSILRIQQVVRGDSAAYFCASSPGYREEAFFGQGTRLTVV.

The rearrangement links TRBV29-1 to TRBJ1-2, with a possible D match to TRBD1 (6 bases). This CDR3 spans 12 amino acids. The germline V gene encodes CDR1 SQVTM and CDR2 ANQGSEA. V was trimmed by 7 bases and J by 7 bases, leaving 16 bases between them. This CDR3 reads CSAQDSPAGYTF. CDR3 bases: TGCAGCGCACAGGACAGCCCTGCTGGCTACACCTTC.

With respect to this clone: The missing conserved phenylalanine or tryptophan at the end of this CDR3 makes a read error likely. This sequence joins TRBV29-1 and TRBJ1-1; D uncertain. The V gene lost 6 bases and the J gene lost 3 bases, with 17 bases spanning the gap. Germline V gives CDR1 SQVTM, CDR2 ANQGSEA. CDR3 length equals 14 residues. Here the CDR3 DNA reads TGCAGCGTCGGCCCGTTCGGGGAATACACTGAAGCTTTCGTT. Translating it yields CSVGPFGEYTEAFV.

V gene TRBV19 combines with J gene TRBJ1-4; tentative D call: TRBD1 (5 bases). V lost 9 bases and J 3 bases, leaving 17 bases between the germline ends. Germline V gives CDR1 LNHDA, CDR2 SQIVND (reference sequence). This CDR3 is 15 amino acids long. DNA for the CDR3: TGTGCCAGCCGTAACGCGGGGGAATCTAATGAAAAACTGTTTTTT. Translating gives CASRNAGESNEKLFF. Together with reference TRBV19 and TRBJ1-4, the CDR3 gives the full variable domain: DGGITQSPKYLFRKEGQNVTLSCEQNLNHDAMYWYRQDPGQGLRLIYYSQIVNDFQKGDIAEGYSVSREKKESFPLTVTSAQKNPTAFYLCASRNAGESNEKLFFGSGTQLSVL.

This clone was counted a few times. The rearrangement joins TRBV10-3 to TRBJ2-7; D may be TRBD2 (6 bases). The CDR3 loop spans 15 amino acids. V lost 2 bases to trimming and J lost 6 bases, with 17 bases between them. Germline CDR1 and CDR2: ENHRY and SYGVKD. CDR3 sequence (DNA): TGTGCCATCAGTGAGGGGAGGACCCTCCTAGGCGAGCAGTACTTC. This gives the protein CAISEGRTLLGEQYF.

The rearrangement links TRBV4-1 to TRBJ2-2, with D maybe TRBD2 (6 bases). The CDR3 runs to 17 residues. CDR1 is MGHRA, CDR2 YSYEKL, per germline. Deletions cut 1 base from V and 1 base from J, with 13 bases between. For the CDR3, the DNA is TGCGCCAGCAGCCAAGGTTTCTTGCGGGGGAACACCGGGGAGCTGTTTTTT. This encodes CASSQGFLRGNTGELFF.

The gene calls are TRBV18 and TRBJ2-7; TRBD2 matches at 7 bases. V lost 3 bases to trimming and J lost 0 bases; unmatched junction nucleotides: 5. The CDR3 is made up of 15 amino acids. Germline loops: CDR1 KGHSH, CDR2 LQKENI. CDR3 loop: CASSPAAGNSYEQYF. The CDR3 region has the DNA TGTGCCAGCTCACCTGCAGCGGGGAACTCCTACGAGCAGTACTTC.

V is TRBV18 and J is TRBJ1-1, with TRBD1 as a possible D gene (6 bases). The CDR3 is made up of 14 amino acids. Per the germline V gene, CDR1 is KGHSH and CDR2 is LQKENI. V was clipped by 3 bases and J by 0 bases, with 8 bases between them. CDR3 protein: CASSPGQMNTEAFF. The CDR3 DNA reads TGTGCCAGCTCACCGGGACAAATGAACACTGAAGCTTTCTTT.

This sequence joins TRBV19 and TRBJ1-4, with D hard to call. This CDR3 contains 15 residues. Germline V gene sequence: CDR1 LNHDA, CDR2 SQIVND (reference sequence). The ends were cut back, 5 bases at V and 0 bases at J, with 10 bases in the middle. CDR3 nucleotide sequence: TGTGCCAGTAGTCCAGACATAGCAACTAATGAAAAACTGTTTTTT. Its translation is CASSPDIATNEKLFF.